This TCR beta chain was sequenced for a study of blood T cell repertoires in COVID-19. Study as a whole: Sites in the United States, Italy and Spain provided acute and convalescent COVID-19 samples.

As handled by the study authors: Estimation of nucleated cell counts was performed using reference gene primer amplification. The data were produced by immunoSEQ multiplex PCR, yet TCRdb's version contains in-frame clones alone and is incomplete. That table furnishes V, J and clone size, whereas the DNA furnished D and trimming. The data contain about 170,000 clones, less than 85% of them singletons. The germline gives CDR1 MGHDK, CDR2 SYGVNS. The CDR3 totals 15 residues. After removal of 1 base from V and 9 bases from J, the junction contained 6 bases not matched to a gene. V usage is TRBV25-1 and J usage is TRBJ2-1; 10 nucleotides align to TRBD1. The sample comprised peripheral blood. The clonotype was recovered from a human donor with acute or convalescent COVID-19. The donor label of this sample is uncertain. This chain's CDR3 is CASSESGTGVSEQFF. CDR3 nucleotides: TGTGCCAGCAGTGAATCGGGGACAGGGGTCTCTGAGCAGTTCTTC. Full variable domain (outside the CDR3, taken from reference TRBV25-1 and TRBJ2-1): EADIYQTPRYLVIGTGKKITLECSQTMGHDKMYWYQQDPGMELHLIHYSYGVNSTEKGDLSSESTVSRIRTEHFPLTLESARPSHTSQYLCASSESGTGVSEQFFGPGTRLTVL.